This T cell receptor beta chain came from a study of spatial heterogeneity in lung cancer. At the level of the study: Consistently, beta-chain sequences turned up in larger numbers than alpha-chain sequences did.

Unique molecular identifiers, one per molecule, were present on every TCR cDNA molecule. TCRdb used MiXCR to reprocess the 5' RACE reads, holding one entry per CDR3 protein. Of about 50,000 distinct CDR3 sequences in the sample, roughly 7% were seen once. This sample's time point: blood at routine non-recurrence follow-up after resection. Unsorted whole RNA of tumor, nontumor lung or frozen PBMC was sequenced. Turning to this clonotype: Its antigen is unidentified.

Study-wide results and limits: Circulating ubiquitous expanded tumor TCRs were observed more frequently at resection than at follow-up.

Germline V gene sequence: CDR1 LGHNA, CDR2 YSLEER. Trimming cost V 0 bases and J 4 bases, with 15 bases left between them. This CDR3 contains 17 residues. The receptor was isolated from a female donor with early-stage non-small cell lung cancer. V gene TRBV4-3 combines with J gene TRBJ2-2; tentatively, D is TRBD1 (6 bases). The source material was PBMCs, sampled at follow-up. CDR3 DNA: TGCGCCAGCAGCCAAGAAAGGCGGCAGGGGAGCACCGGGGAGCTGTTTTTT. Translating gives CASSQERRQGSTGELFF.